This T cell receptor beta chain is drawn from a study of cytomegalovirus exposure and HLA in healthy donors. Background on the study: Most donors, less than 85% of roughly 400 genotyped, fell in the Caucasian-associated ancestry cluster. Study-level findings and limits: The authors reported that TCR beta sequences could predict HLA-A and HLA-B alleles. These predictions were accurate for most subjects in the first cohort. Most TCRs appeared rarely, but some public TCRs recurred in many donors. A later analysis reportedly found fewer N-insertions in an Asian-associated ancestry cluster than the approximately 700-donor mean.

CDR1 MNHNS and CDR2 SASEGT come from the germline V gene. Trimming stripped 0 bases from V and 4 bases from J, with 13 bases between. This CDR3 contains 16 residues. The PCR had 60 Vbeta and 13 Jbeta primers. The table came from immunoSEQ multiplex PCR; TCRdb's copy has only in-frame clones and leaves some out. This sample yields fewer than 85,000 clones, of which 55% to 75% are seen a single time; around an eighth belongs to the top ten. A remark on this clone: Its antigen is currently unknown.

Source material: PBMCs. The sequence was obtained from a woman between 40 and 50 years old in good health and CMV-seropositive. This chain connects TRBV6-1 to TRBJ1-5; tentative D call: TRBD1 (6 bases). CDR3 sequence (DNA): TGTGCCAGCAGTGAAGCGCTGGGGGGGGCGAATCAGCCCCAGCATTTT. Encoded protein: CASSEALGGANQPQHF.